The 2 T cell receptor beta chains reported below all come from one sample, sequenced in a study of T cells in Graves' hyperthyroidism and ophthalmopathy. TCR beta CDR3 region amplification was performed from RNA transcripts. The HTBI set primed first-round TCR CDR3 RT-PCR. TCRdb re-called the multiplex PCR reads with MiXCR, one entry per CDR3 protein. This sample yields roughly 350,000 distinct CDR3 sequences, of which 14% are seen a single time; 20% to 25% belongs to the top ten. Sequenced: blood. These receptor sequences come from a woman in her twenties or thirties with Graves' hyperthyroidism.

The chain uses TRBV28 and TRBJ2-7; 9 bases line up with TRBD1. Germline loops: CDR1 MDHEN, CDR2 SYDVKM. The CDR3 consists of 13 residues. The junction had 8 bases not matched to a gene; V was cut back by 8 bases and J by 6 bases. The chain's CDR3 is CASEPGQGVEQYF. The CDR3, as DNA: TGTGCCAGCGAACCGGGACAGGGTGTCGAGCAGTACTTC.

Regarding this clonotype: A much larger clonotype is one base distant, so this may be a read error. The chain employs TRBV2 and TRBJ2-3; 7 nucleotides agree with TRBD1. In germline, CDR1 is SNHLY, CDR2 FYNNEI. This CDR3 has 13 residues. In nucleotides, the CDR3 is TGTGCCAGCGGGACAGCCTACACAGATACGGAGTATTTT. It is translated as CASGTAYTDTEYF.